The 26 T cell receptor beta chains in this list originate from one sample, sequenced in a study of human T cells and chemical hapten exposure. Total RNA was isolated from whole blood that had not been fractionated. TCRdb re-called the 5' RACE reads with MiXCR, one entry per CDR3 protein. The profile shows under 150,000 distinct CDR3 sequences, approximately 20% of them singletons. These receptors were collected from a human donor in good health.

The V gene is TRBV12-3 or TRBV12-4, the J gene TRBJ2-1, with no clear D. The CDR3 spans 11 residues. The ends were cut back, 6 bases at V and 7 bases at J, with 7 bases in the middle. The CDR3 region has the DNA TGTGCCAGCAGCGTAAGAAATGAGCAGTTCTTC. Protein: CASSVRNEQFF.

As DNA, the CDR3 is TGTGCCAGCAGTCGGGACACCTACGAGCAGTACTTC. The encoded protein is CASSRDTYEQYF. V usage is TRBV6-5 and J usage is TRBJ2-7; maybe TRBD1 (6 bases). The length of the CDR3 is 12 residues. CDR1 and CDR2 from the germline V gene are MNHEY and SVGAGI. The V gene lost 5 bases and the J gene lost 2 bases, with 7 bases spanning the gap.

V usage is TRBV14 and J usage is TRBJ2-1; D is unclear. Trimming stripped 0 bases from V and 4 bases from J, with 4 bases between. CDR3 length: 13 amino acids. Germline lookup yields CDR1 SGHDN and CDR2 FVKESK. CDR3 nucleotide sequence: TGTGCCAGCAGCCAAGAGGTTTACAATGAGCAGTTCTTC. Protein sequence: CASSQEVYNEQFF.

This clonotype turned up a few times. This sequence joins TRBV20-1 and TRBJ2-7; 7 bases are a match to TRBD2. Germline trimming cut 1 base from V and 2 bases from J; bases unmatched to any gene: 5. The CDR3 spans 14 residues. Germline V gene lookup returns CDR1 DFQATT and CDR2 SNEGSKA (reference sequence). The CDR3 bases are TGCAGTGCTAGAGGAGGTAGCGGGCCCTACGAGCAGTACTTC. It is translated as CSARGGSGPYEQYF.

This clonotype was observed a few times. The chain links TRBV5-1 to TRBJ2-7, with 12 bases identical to TRBD2. This CDR3 comprises 16 residues. V shed 2 bases, J shed 1 base, and the junction held 4 bases outside the gene matches. Per germline, CDR1 SGHRS and CDR2 YFSETQ. CDR3 in DNA: TGCGCCAGCAGCTTACTGACTAGCGGGGGTTCCTACGAGCAGTACTTC. Translating it yields CASSLLTSGGSYEQYF.

In DNA form, the CDR3 reads TGTGCCAGCAGCCCCCGAGAAAAAAACACTGAAGCTTTCTTT. This translates into CASSPREKNTEAFF. The chain combines TRBV7-3 with TRBJ1-1; D call uncertain. V lost 5 bases and J lost 2, with 12 bases in between. Germline V gives CDR1 SGHTA, CDR2 FQGTGA. There are 14 residues in the CDR3.

As concerns this clonotype: One end of the junction fails to match germline, which may point to a read error. The V call is TRBV20-1, the J call TRBJ2-5; 11 positions match TRBD2. The CDR3 covers 15 residues. The germline V gene encodes CDR1 DFQATT and CDR2 SNEGSKA (reference sequence). The CDR3 sequence: CSATEWLAGGETQYF. In nucleotides, the CDR3 is TGCAGTGCTACAGAATGGCTAGCGGGAGGAGAGACTCAGTACTTC.

The chain is built from TRBV6-5 and TRBJ2-3; 8 positions agree with TRBD2. The trim removed 0 bases at V and 6 bases at J, leaving 11 bases unmatched. The CDR3 consists of 17 residues. CDR1 is MNHEY and CDR2 is SVGAGI in the germline V gene. CDR3 sequence reads: CASSYSKLAGTQDTQYF. The DNA of the CDR3 is TGTGCCAGCAGTTACTCGAAATTAGCGGGGACGCAGGATACGCAGTATTTT.

This clonotype was counted only a few times. J is TRBJ1-5 and V is TRBV6-5, with D possibly TRBD1 on 6 matching bases. The V end lost 2 bases, the J end lost 6 bases, and 11 bases lay between the germline ends. The CDR3 is 14 amino acids. CDR1 and CDR2 from the germline V gene are MNHEY and SVGAGI. The CDR3 reads CASSYDRGGQPQHF. The DNA for the CDR3 is TGTGCCAGCAGTTACGATAGGGGGGGTCAGCCCCAGCATTTT.

The J gene is TRBJ1-1, the V gene TRBV5-6; D might be TRBD1 (6 bases). V shed 0 bases and J shed 0 bases, with 15 bases lying between them. Germline values: CDR1 SGHDT, CDR2 YYEEEE. The CDR3 runs to 17 residues. The chain's CDR3 is CASSLGAGVLVNTEAFF. The CDR3 DNA is TGTGCCAGCAGCTTGGGGGCAGGGGTTCTAGTGAACACTGAAGCTTTCTTT.

This chain connects TRBV11-1 to TRBJ1-5; TRBD1 might be the D (5 bases). Trimming stripped 0 bases from V and 5 bases from J, with 8 bases between. Per the germline V gene, CDR1 is SGHAT and CDR2 is FQDESV (reference sequence). CDR3 length: 14 amino acids. The CDR3 bases are TGTGCCAGCAGCTTAGCGGGGGGTCATCAGCCCCAGCATTTT. Its translation: CASSLAGGHQPQHF.

The genes are TRBV9 and TRBJ2-1; 7 bases are a match to TRBD2. The CDR3 contains 14 residues. The V gene end was trimmed by 0 bases and the J gene end by 9 bases; junction bases not matched to a gene: 6. Germline assignment: CDR1 SGDLS and CDR2 YYNGEE. CDR3 bases: TGTGCCAGCAGCGTAGCTCAGACTAGCAGTGAGCAGTTCTTC. The encoded protein is CASSVAQTSSEQFF.

The chain recombines TRBV6-5 with TRBJ1-1; D gene uncertain. The ends were cut back, 6 bases at V and 1 base at J, with 15 bases in the middle. CDR1 is MNHEY, CDR2 SVGAGI, per germline. The length of the CDR3 is 15 residues. The CDR3 coding sequence is TGTGCCAGCAGCCTGAGGAGGGCGTCGAACACTGAAGCTTTCTTT. Its protein product is CASSLRRASNTEAFF.

The chain joins TRBV6-5 to TRBJ1-1; a possible D gene is TRBD1 (6 bases). The CDR3 covers 16 residues. In germline, CDR1 is MNHEY, CDR2 SVGAGI. The V end was cut by 4 bases, the J end by 4 bases, with 19 bases between. The CDR3 region is CASSSPVRGSGTEAFF. CDR3 nucleotide sequence: TGTGCCAGCAGTTCTCCCGTCAGGGGTTCGGGCACTGAAGCTTTCTTT.

The chain has TRBV4-1 and TRBJ1-6, with D unresolved. The CDR3 sequence is 14 residues long. The V gene lost 4 bases and the J gene lost 6 bases, with 10 bases spanning the gap. CDR1 MGHRA and CDR2 YSYEKL come from the germline V gene. The DNA of the CDR3 is TGCGCCAGCAGCCGTACCAAAATTAATTCACCCCTCCACTTT. It encodes CASSRTKINSPLHF.

The chain uses TRBV20-1 and TRBJ2-1; 8 positions match TRBD1. With 6 bases clipped from V and 9 bases from J, the junction kept 10 bases outside the gene matches. The germline V gene has CDR1 DFQATT and CDR2 SNEGSKA (reference sequence). The length of the CDR3 is 13 residues. The DNA of the CDR3 is TGCAGTGCCCCGACAGGGGAATTGGGTGAGCAGTTCTTC. Translated: CSAPTGELGEQFF.

The chain recombines TRBV10-3 with TRBJ2-7; D unresolved. The CDR3 runs 13 residues. Germline assignment: CDR1 ENHRY and CDR2 SYGVKD. Deletions cut 2 bases from V and 4 bases from J, with 9 bases between. The CDR3 DNA follows: TGTGCCATCAGTGAGGAAGGGATTTACGAGCAGTACTTC. Protein product: CAISEEGIYEQYF.

The chain is built from TRBV6-5 and TRBJ2-4, with D tentatively TRBD1 (6 bases). The CDR3 length is 18 residues. Germline assignment: CDR1 MNHEY and CDR2 SVGAGI. V lost 6 bases and J lost 0, with 21 bases in between. The CDR3 here is CASRRDSRDIVAKNIQYF. CDR3 nucleotide sequence: TGTGCCAGCAGGCGAGACAGCCGGGACATCGTAGCCAAAAACATTCAGTACTTC.

There are a few counts of this clonotype. The chain recombines TRBV6-6 with TRBJ2-3, with a tentative D call TRBD2 (6 bases). Looked up from germline, CDR1 is MNHNY and CDR2 is SVGAGI (reference sequence). V shed 4 bases and J shed 3 bases, with 11 bases lying between them. There are 14 residues in the CDR3. The CDR3 DNA follows: TGTGCCAGCAGTTCGGGAGTTGGGACAGATACGCAGTATTTT. Protein product: CASSSGVGTDTQYF.

In this sample, this clonotype turned up a few times. V gene TRBV20-1 combines with J gene TRBJ2-7, with D unclear. The CDR3 has 12 amino acids. The V gene lost 8 bases and the J gene lost 1 base, with 12 bases spanning the gap. Germline assignment: CDR1 DFQATT and CDR2 SNEGSKA (reference sequence). CDR3 residues: CSPARGSYEQYF. For the CDR3, the DNA is TGCAGTCCCGCCCGTGGGTCCTACGAGCAGTACTTC.

The V call is TRBV5-1, the J call TRBJ2-7; possibly TRBD2 for D (6 bases). Germline V gives CDR1 SGHRS, CDR2 YFSETQ. This CDR3 is built from 15 residues. V was clipped by 4 bases and J by 2 bases, with 16 bases between them. In nucleotides, the CDR3 is TGCGCCAGCAGCCCCGGGCGGGGCCGGCCCTACGAGCAGTACTTC. As protein: CASSPGRGRPYEQYF.

This sequence joins TRBV11-2 and TRBJ1-1; possibly TRBD1 for D (5 bases). The CDR3 contains 14 residues. The V gene's germline CDR1 is SGHAT and CDR2 FQNNGV. Trimming took off 4 bases at V and 3 bases at J, with 12 bases between the two ends. This chain's CDR3 is CASSSWGSDTEAFF. The CDR3 coding sequence is TGTGCCAGCAGCTCTTGGGGGTCGGACACTGAAGCTTTCTTT.

Only a few counts were recorded for this clonotype. The chain employs TRBV4-1 and TRBJ2-3; no firm D call. The CDR3 covers 17 residues. The germline gives CDR1 MGHRA, CDR2 YSYEKL. Trimming removed 0 bases from V and 0 bases from J, with 13 bases in between. CDR3 amino acids: CASSQESLQPSTDTQYF. The CDR3 nucleotides are TGCGCCAGCAGCCAAGAATCCTTACAGCCGAGCACAGATACGCAGTATTTT.

The chain couples TRBV28 to TRBJ2-7; D perhaps matches TRBD1 (6 bases). Germline assignment: CDR1 MDHEN and CDR2 SYDVKM. The V and J ends lost 7 bases and 7 bases respectively, with 14 bases between them. The CDR3 is made up of 12 amino acids. CDR3: CASKDSPREQYF. CDR3 nucleotides: TGTGCCAGCAAGGACAGCCCTAGGGAGCAGTACTTC.

This clonotype was observed a few times. This chain links TRBV27 with TRBJ1-1; unclear D gene. This CDR3 has 13 amino acids. The V and J ends lost 1 base and 3 bases respectively, with 6 bases between them. Per the germline V gene, CDR1 is MNHEY and CDR2 is SMNVEV (reference sequence). The CDR3 loop reads CASSLLGYTEAFF. CDR3 sequence (DNA): TGTGCCAGCAGTTTATTGGGGTACACTGAAGCTTTCTTT.

This clonotype has a handful of counts. V is TRBV12-3 or TRBV12-4 and J is TRBJ1-5; the D gene is possibly TRBD1 (6 bases). V lost 6 bases and J 1 base, leaving 10 bases between the germline ends. The CDR3 loop spans 14 amino acids. CDR3 in amino acids: CASRLGASNQPQHF. The DNA of the CDR3 is TGTGCCAGCAGGTTGGGGGCGAGCAATCAGCCCCAGCATTTT.